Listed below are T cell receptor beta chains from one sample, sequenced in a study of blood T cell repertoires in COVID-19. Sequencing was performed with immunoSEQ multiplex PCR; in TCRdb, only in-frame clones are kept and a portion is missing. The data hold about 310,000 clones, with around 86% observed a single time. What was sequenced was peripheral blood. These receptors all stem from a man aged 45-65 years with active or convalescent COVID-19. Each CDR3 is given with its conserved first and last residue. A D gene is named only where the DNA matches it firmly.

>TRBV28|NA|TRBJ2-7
TGTGCCTCCCTAGAGGGTTCGGACTACGAGCAGTACTTC
CASLEGSDYEQYF
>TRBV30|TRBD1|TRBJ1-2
TGTGCCTGGAGCTTGACAGGGGGAAGCTATGGCTACACCTTC
CAWSLTGGSYGYTF
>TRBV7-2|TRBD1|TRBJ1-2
TGTGCCAGCAGCTTGAGAGGACAGGGAAAGATAGCAAACTATGGCTACACCTTC
CASSLRGQGKIANYGYTF
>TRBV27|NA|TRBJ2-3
TGTGCCAGCCTCACCCTGCGGGGGCGTGGGTCAGATACGCAGTATTTT
CASLTLRGRGSDTQYF
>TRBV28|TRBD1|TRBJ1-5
TGTGCCAGCACCATACAGGGGGCGGTCAATCAGCCCCAGCATTTT
CASTIQGAVNQPQHF
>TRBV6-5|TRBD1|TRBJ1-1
TGTGCCAGCCGCCTGCGAGGACAGGGGAACACTGAAGCTTTCTTT
CASRLRGQGNTEAFF
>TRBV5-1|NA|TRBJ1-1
TGCGCCAGCAGCACTGTAGGGGGTGAAAGTGAAGCTTTCTTT
CASSTVGGESEAFF
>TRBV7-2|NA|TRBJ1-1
TGTGCCAGCAGCAAATGGCGAAGGGGAATGAACACTGAAGCTTTCTTT
CASSKWRRGMNTEAFF
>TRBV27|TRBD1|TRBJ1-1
TGTGCCAGCAGTCCCTACCCACCTGACAGGGGGCTAGGCACTGAAGCTTTCTTT
CASSPYPPDRGLGTEAFF
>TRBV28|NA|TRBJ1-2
TGTGCCAGCGCCGAGGGAACAGACTATGGCTACACCTTC
CASAEGTDYGYTF
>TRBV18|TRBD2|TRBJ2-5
TGTGCCAGCTCACCACGCCTAGCGGGATTCGGAGAGACCCAGTACTTC
CASSPRLAGFGETQYF